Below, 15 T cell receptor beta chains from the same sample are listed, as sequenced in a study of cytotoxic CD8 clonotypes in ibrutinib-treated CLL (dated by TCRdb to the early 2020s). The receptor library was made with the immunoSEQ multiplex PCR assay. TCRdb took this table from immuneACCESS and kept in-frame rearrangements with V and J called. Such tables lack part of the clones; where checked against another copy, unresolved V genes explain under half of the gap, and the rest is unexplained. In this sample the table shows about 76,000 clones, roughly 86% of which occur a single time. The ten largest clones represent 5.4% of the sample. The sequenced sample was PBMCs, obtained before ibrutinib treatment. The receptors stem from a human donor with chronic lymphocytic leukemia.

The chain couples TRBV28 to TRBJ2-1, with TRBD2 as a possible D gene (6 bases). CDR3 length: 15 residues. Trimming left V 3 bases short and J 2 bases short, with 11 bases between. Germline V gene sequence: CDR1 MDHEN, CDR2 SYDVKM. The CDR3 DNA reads TGTGCCAGCAGTTTTCCTGGCGGGGCCTACAATGAGCAGTTCTTC. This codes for CASSFPGGAYNEQFF.

The CDR3 region is CASSGLASTDTQYF. In nucleotides, the CDR3 is TGCGCCAGCAGTGGACTTGCTAGCACAGATACGCAGTATTTT. V usage is TRBV10-1 and J usage is TRBJ2-3; no firm D call. CDR1 WNHNN and CDR2 SYGVQD come from the germline V gene (reference sequence). The V end lost 4 bases, the J end lost 0 bases, and 8 bases lay between the germline ends. The CDR3 length is 14 residues.

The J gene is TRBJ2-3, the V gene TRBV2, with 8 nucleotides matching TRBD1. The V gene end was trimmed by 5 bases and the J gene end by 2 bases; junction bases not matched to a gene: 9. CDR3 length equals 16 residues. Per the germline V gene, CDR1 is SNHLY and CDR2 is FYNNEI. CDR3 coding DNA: TGTGCCAGCAGTCAACAGGGGGTACCCTTCACAGATACGCAGTATTTT. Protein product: CASSQQGVPFTDTQYF.

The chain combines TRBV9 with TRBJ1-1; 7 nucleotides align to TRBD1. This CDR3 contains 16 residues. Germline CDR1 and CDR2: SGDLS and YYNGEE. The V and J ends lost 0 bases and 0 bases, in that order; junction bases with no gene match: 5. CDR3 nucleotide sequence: TGTGCCAGCAGCGTAGCTAAGGGGGCTTTGAACACTGAAGCTTTCTTT. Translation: CASSVAKGALNTEAFF.

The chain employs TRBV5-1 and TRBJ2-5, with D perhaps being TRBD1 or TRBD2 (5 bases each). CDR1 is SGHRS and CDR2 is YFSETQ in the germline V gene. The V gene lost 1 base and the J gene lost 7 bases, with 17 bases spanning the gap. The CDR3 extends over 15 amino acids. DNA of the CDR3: TGCGCCAGCAGCTTGACCCGGGAAGTGCAGGGGACCCAGTACTTC. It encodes CASSLTREVQGTQYF. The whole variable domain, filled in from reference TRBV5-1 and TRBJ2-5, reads KAGVTQTPRYLIKTRGQQVTLSCSPISGHRSVSWYQQTPGQGLQFLFEYFSETQRNKGNFPGRFSGRQFSNSRSEMNVSTLELGDSALYLCASSLTREVQGTQYFGPGTRLLVL.

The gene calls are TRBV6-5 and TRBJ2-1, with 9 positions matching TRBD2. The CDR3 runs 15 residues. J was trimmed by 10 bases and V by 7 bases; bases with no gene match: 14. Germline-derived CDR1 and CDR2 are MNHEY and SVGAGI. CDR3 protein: CASKGAGGAFGEQFF. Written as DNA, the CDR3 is TGTGCCAGCAAAGGAGCGGGAGGTGCCTTTGGGGAGCAGTTCTTC.

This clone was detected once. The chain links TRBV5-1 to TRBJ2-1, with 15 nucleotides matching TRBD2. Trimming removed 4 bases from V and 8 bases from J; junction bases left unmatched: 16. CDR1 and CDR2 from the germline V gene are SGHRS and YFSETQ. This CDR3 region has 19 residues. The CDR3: CASSPSNGLAGGGLDEQFF. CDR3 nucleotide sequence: TGCGCCAGCAGCCCAAGTAACGGACTAGCGGGAGGGGGCCTTGATGAGCAGTTCTTC.

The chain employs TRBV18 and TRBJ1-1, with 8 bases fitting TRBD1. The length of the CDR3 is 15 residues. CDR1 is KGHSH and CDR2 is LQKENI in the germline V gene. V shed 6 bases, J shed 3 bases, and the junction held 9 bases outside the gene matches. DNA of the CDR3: TGTGCCAGCTCGCAGGGGGCGCGGGTTGACACTGAAGCTTTCTTT. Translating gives CASSQGARVDTEAFF. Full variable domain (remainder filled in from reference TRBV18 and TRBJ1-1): NAGVMQNPRHLVRRRGQEARLRCSPMKGHSHVYWYRQLPEEGLKFMVYLQKENIIDESGMPKERFSAEFPKEGPSILRIQQVVRGDSAAYFCASSQGARVDTEAFFGQGTRLTVV.

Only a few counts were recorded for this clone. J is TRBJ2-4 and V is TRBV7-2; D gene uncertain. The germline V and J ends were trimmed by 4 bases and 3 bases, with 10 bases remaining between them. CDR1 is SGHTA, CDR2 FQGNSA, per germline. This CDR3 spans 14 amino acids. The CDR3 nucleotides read TGTGCCAGCAGCTCCCCAGCGCGCAAAAACATTCAGTACTTC. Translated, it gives CASSSPARKNIQYF.

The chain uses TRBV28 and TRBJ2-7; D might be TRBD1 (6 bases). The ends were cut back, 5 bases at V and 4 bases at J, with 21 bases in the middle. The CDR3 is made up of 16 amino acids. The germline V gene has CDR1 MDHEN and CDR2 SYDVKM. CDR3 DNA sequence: TGTGCCAGCAGTCCCCGACAGGAACATACCTTGTACGAGCAGTACTTC. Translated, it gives CASSPRQEHTLYEQYF.

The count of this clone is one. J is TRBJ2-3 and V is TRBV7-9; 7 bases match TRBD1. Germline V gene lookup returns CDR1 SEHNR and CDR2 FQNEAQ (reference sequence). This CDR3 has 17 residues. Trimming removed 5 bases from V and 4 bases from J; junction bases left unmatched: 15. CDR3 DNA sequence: TGTGCCAGCAGCCCCGACAGGGACAAACCCACTGCAGATACGCAGTATTTT. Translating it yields CASSPDRDKPTADTQYF.

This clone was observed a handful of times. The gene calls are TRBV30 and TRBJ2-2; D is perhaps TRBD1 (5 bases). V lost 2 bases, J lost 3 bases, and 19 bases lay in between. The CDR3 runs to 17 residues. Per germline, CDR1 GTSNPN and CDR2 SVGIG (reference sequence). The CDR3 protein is CAWSIHETGTDTGELFF. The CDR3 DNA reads TGTGCCTGGAGTATCCATGAAACAGGTACGGACACCGGGGAGCTGTTTTTT.

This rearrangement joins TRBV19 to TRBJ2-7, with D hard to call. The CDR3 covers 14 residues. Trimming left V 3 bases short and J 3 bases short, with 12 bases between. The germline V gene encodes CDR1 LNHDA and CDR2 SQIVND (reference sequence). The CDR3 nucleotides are TGTGCCAGTAGTATGCGCATCCCCTACTACGAGCAGTACTTC. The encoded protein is CASSMRIPYYEQYF.

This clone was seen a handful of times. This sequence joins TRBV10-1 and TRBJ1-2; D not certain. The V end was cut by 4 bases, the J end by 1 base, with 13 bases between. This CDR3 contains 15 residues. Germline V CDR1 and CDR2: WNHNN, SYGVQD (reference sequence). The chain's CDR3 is CASSVNGWINYGYTF. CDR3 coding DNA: TGCGCCAGCAGTGTAAACGGGTGGATTAACTATGGCTACACCTTC.

CDR3: CASSPQGDGVQPQHF. CDR3 sequence (DNA): TGTGCCAGCTCACCCCAGGGGGACGGGGTTCAGCCCCAGCATTTT. The chain carries TRBV18 and TRBJ1-5, with 7 bases identical to TRBD1. The ends lost 3 bases at V and 6 bases at J; junction bases unmatched: 8. Germline V lookup: CDR1 KGHSH, CDR2 LQKENI. The CDR3 contains 15 residues.